This T cell receptor (beta chain) was sequenced during a study of cytomegalovirus exposure and HLA in healthy donors. Researchers ran the PCR with 60 Vbeta and 13 Jbeta primers. Method: immunoSEQ multiplex PCR; TCRdb's copy keeps in-frame clones and lacks some. The sample includes approximately 100,000 clones, 70% to 80% of them seen just once. Points on this clone: Antigen: not known.

Study-wide findings and caveats: A classifier reportedly called cytomegalovirus status with high sensitivity and specificity. It was likely that a cluster of highly shared sequence variants was a sequencing artifact.

The CDR3 extends over 14 amino acids. Per germline, CDR1 SQVTM and CDR2 ANQGSEA. Trimming took 7 bases from V and 2 from J, leaving 16 bases between them. Sequencing was carried out using PBMCs. The chain has TRBV29-1 and TRBJ2-3, with a tentative D call TRBD2 (6 bases). This sequence originates from a female donor in good health and CMV-seronegative. The CDR3, as DNA: TGCAGCGCCGGAGGGGAAGGGGACACAGATACGCAGTATTTT. Its translation is CSAGGEGDTDTQYF.